This T cell receptor (beta chain) emerged from a study of cytomegalovirus exposure and HLA in healthy donors. V dropped 2 bases and J dropped 4 bases, with 11 bases sitting between them. The CDR3 covers 14 residues. In germline, CDR1 is SGHTA, CDR2 FQGNSA. Notes on the study in general: The majority of TCR sequences were rare, yet some public TCRs appeared in many donors. The authors later found TCR association rates varying by HLA locus, with DRB1 most and HLA-C fewest. The listing of 150 or so TCR beta chains classed them as cytomegalovirus-associated. TCR beta V- and J-gene trimming, according to a later analysis, was linked to a missense DCLRE1C variant.

Amplification used 60 Vbeta primers and 13 Jbeta primers. The table came from immunoSEQ multiplex PCR; TCRdb's copy has only in-frame clones and leaves some out. The sample lists about 90,000 clones; 79% were seen once. Comments on this clone: The antigen remains unidentified. Other nucleotide sequences in the sample specify the same CDR3.

The source material was PBMCs. This rearrangement joins TRBV7-2 to TRBJ1-2; D remains unclear. The sequence derives from a man aged 25 to 45 in good health and CMV-seronegative. CDR3 residues: CASSLSRGTYGYTF. The CDR3 DNA reads as TGTGCCAGCAGCTTAAGTCGGGGTACCTATGGCTACACCTTC.